This T cell receptor delta chain is drawn from a study of Vδ1+ human thymocytes. Study observations and caveats: TRD repertoires were essentially private, unlike widely shared TRG clonotypes. Thymic delta-chain repertoires held roughly 20% Vdelta2 sequences and few Vdelta3, despite high sort purity. Thymic TRG and TRD repertoires appeared highly polyclonal.

Extracted RNA was reverse transcribed into cDNA. Multiplex PCR used pooled V-gene forward primers and a constant-region reverse primer to amplify CDR3s. TCRdb reapplied CATT to the multiplex PCR reads. The sample includes roughly 56,000 delta-chain clones, approximately 16% of them seen just once. This CDR3 spans 15 amino acids. CDR1 TSWWSYY and CDR2 QGS come from the germline V gene. V lost 2 bases and J 1 base, leaving 11 bases between the germline ends. As regards this clone: Its antigen remains unidentified.

This clonotype originated in a girl under three years old who had congenital heart surgery. The J gene is TRDJ1, the V gene TRDV1, with D possibly matching TRDD3 (5 bases). The sequenced sample consisted of Vdelta1+ gamma-delta thymocytes from the thymus. As to subset: FACS-sorted CD3+ TCRalphabeta- TCRVdelta1+ TCRVdelta2- thymocytes. The CDR3 DNA is TGTGCTCTTGGGGAAAGCGAGGGGGGCACCGATAAACTCATCTTT. As protein: CALGESEGGTDKLIF.